The rows below give T cell receptor beta chains drawn from one sample of a study of shared clonotypes between healthy human individuals. Libraries were prepared by immunoSEQ multiplex PCR; TCRdb keeps only in-frame clonotypes and omits some of them. The data hold 950,000 to 1,100,000 clones, with around 78% observed a single time. Input material: memory CD4+ T cells from PBMCs. The receptors come from a man in his late teens or twenties in good health. Some clones in this sample may be carry-over from other donors' samples. Both conserved end residues are part of each CDR3. A D gene is named only where the DNA matches it firmly. Where a row states a size, it is once, few, many or the class of an expanded clone; other rows omit it.

j_gene | abundance | v_gene | d_gene | CDR3aa | CDR3nt
TRBJ2-3 | . | TRBV9 | . | CASSEPSGTDTQYF | TGTGCCAGCAGCGAGCCGTCGGGCACAGATACGCAGTATTTT
TRBJ1-4 | once | TRBV7-6 | . | CASRETGEKLFF | TGTGCCAGCAGGGAAACAGGTGAAAAACTGTTTTTT
TRBJ1-3 | . | TRBV28 | . | CASISGGSGNTIYF | TGTGCCAGCATTAGCGGGGGCTCTGGAAACACCATATATTTT
TRBJ1-3 | . | TRBV7-2 | . | CASSLLSVGLSGNTIYF | TGTGCCAGCAGCTTGCTAAGCGTAGGGCTCTCTGGAAACACCATATATTTT
TRBJ2-2 | few | TRBV9 | TRBD2 | CASSIGTSRTGELFF | TGTGCCAGCAGCATAGGGACTAGCAGGACCGGGGAGCTGTTTTTT
TRBJ1-1 | . | TRBV30 | . | CATTGNTEAFF | TGTGCCACTACAGGGAACACTGAAGCTTTCTTT
TRBJ2-5 | many | TRBV18 | TRBD1 | CASSPRSTGERKTQYF | TGTGCCAGCTCCCCGAGGTCGACAGGGGAGCGAAAGACCCAGTACTTC
TRBJ2-1 | . | TRBV4-3 | . | CASSQRWDISYNEQFF | TGCGCCAGCAGCCAGAGATGGGACATCAGTTACAATGAGCAGTTCTTC
TRBJ2-1 | . | TRBV15 | . | CATSRIGGAAYNEQFF | TGTGCCACCAGCAGAATTGGGGGGGCCGCCTACAATGAGCAGTTCTTC
TRBJ2-2 | . | TRBV5-8 | . | CASSLYVSGELFF | TGTGCCAGCAGCTTGTATGTGTCCGGGGAGCTGTTTTTT
TRBJ2-7 | few | TRBV7-8 | . | CASSPRVPGLGYEQYF | TGTGCCAGCAGCCCTCGGGTGCCGGGCCTCGGGTACGAGCAGTACTTC
TRBJ2-7 | once | TRBV28 | TRBD2 | CASSPPVLSAGVEQYF | TGTGCCAGCAGCCCACCCGTCCTCTCAGCGGGAGTCGAGCAGTACTTC
TRBJ2-7 | few | TRBV27 | TRBD2 | CASSSKGLGTYEQYF | TGTGCCAGCAGTTCGAAGGGACTAGGCACCTACGAGCAGTACTTC
TRBJ1-1 | . | TRBV19 | TRBD1 | CASSGQGAAEAFF | TGTGCCAGTAGTGGCCAGGGGGCAGCTGAAGCTTTCTTT
TRBJ1-5 | once | TRBV5-4 | TRBD1 | CASSRQGGNQPQHF | TGTGCCAGCAGCCGACAGGGGGGCAATCAGCCCCAGCATTTT
TRBJ1-1 | . | TRBV5-1 | TRBD1 | CASRAGTVNTEAFF | TGCGCCAGCAGAGCCGGGACAGTGAACACTGAAGCTTTCTTT
TRBJ2-7 | few | TRBV15 | TRBD1 | CATSGGQGGPSYEQYF | TGTGCCACCAGCGGGGGACAGGGGGGTCCCTCCTACGAGCAGTACTTC
TRBJ2-1 | . | TRBV7-3 | TRBD2 | CASSLFPAGDYNEQFF | TGTGCCAGCAGCTTATTCCCAGCGGGAGACTACAATGAGCAGTTCTTC
TRBJ1-5 | . | TRBV9 | . | CASSRGGGDQPQHF | TGTGCCAGCAGTCGCGGAGGGGGAGATCAGCCCCAGCATTTT
TRBJ2-5 | . | TRBV7-9 | . | CASSTRQNQETQYF | TGTGCCAGCAGCACCAGGCAGAACCAAGAGACCCAGTACTTC
TRBJ2-7 | . | TRBV18 | . | CASSPMGLSGRVVYEQYF | TGTGCCAGCTCACCCATGGGCCTCTCGGGGCGGGTCGTCTACGAGCAGTACTTC
TRBJ2-7 | . | TRBV5-1 | TRBD1 | CASRFRDRGYEQYF | TGCGCCAGCAGATTCCGGGACAGGGGGTACGAGCAGTACTTC
TRBJ2-5 | . | TRBV7-9 | . | CASNFGIQETQYF | TGTGCCAGCAACTTCGGGATCCAAGAGACCCAGTACTTC
TRBJ2-5 | . | TRBV11-2 | TRBD1 | CASSLGGQGINIQYF | TGTGCCAGCAGCTTAGGAGGACAGGGAATAAATATCCAGTACTTC
TRBJ1-1 | . | TRBV7-3 | TRBD1 | CASSPRGGGTTEAFF | TGTGCCAGCAGCCCCCGAGGGGGCGGGACGACTGAAGCTTTCTTT
TRBJ1-1 | . | TRBV29-1 | . | CSVWDTNTEAFF | TGCAGCGTTTGGGACACTAACACTGAAGCTTTCTTT
TRBJ2-5 | . | TRBV18 | . | CASSPDRHQETQYF | TGTGCCAGCTCACCCGACAGACACCAAGAGACCCAGTACTTC
TRBJ1-2 | . | TRBV5-4 | . | CASSPQPNYGYTF | TGTGCCAGCAGCCCCCAACCAAACTATGGCTACACCTTC
TRBJ2-1 | . | TRBV5-4 | . | CASSRDSNSYNEQFF | TGTGCCAGCAGCCGGGACTCCAACTCCTACAATGAGCAGTTCTTC
TRBJ2-7 | . | TRBV9 | . | CASSVAPSTPSAYEQYF | TGTGCCAGCAGCGTAGCCCCCAGTACACCCTCAGCCTACGAGCAGTACTTC
TRBJ2-5 | few | TRBV10-1 | . | CATSGRRGETQYF | TGCGCCACTTCGGGGCGCCGGGGGGAGACCCAGTACTTC
TRBJ2-5 | . | TRBV9 | TRBD2 | CASSPRASGSEETQYF | TGTGCCAGCAGCCCACGCGCTAGCGGGAGTGAGGAGACCCAGTACTTC
TRBJ2-5 | . | TRBV5-1 | . | CASSLGDYQETQYF | TGCGCCAGCAGCTTGGGGGACTACCAAGAGACCCAGTACTTC
TRBJ2-7 | . | TRBV6-5 | TRBD2 | CASSRTSGASYEQYF | TGTGCCAGCAGCCGGACTAGCGGGGCCTCCTACGAGCAGTACTTC
TRBJ2-3 | . | TRBV7-9 | . | CASSLSQDTQYF | TGTGCCAGCAGCTTGTCCCAGGATACGCAGTATTTT
TRBJ1-5 | . | TRBV5-1 | TRBD1 | CASSLGDRFNQPQHF | TGCGCCAGCAGCTTGGGGGACAGGTTCAATCAGCCCCAGCATTTT
TRBJ2-7 | . | TRBV27 | TRBD1 | CASTRTGVTPFEQYF | TGTGCCAGCACCCGAACAGGGGTCACACCTTTCGAGCAGTACTTC
TRBJ2-5 | once | TRBV2 | . | CARLPNKSWYQETQYF | TGTGCCAGACTGCCGAACAAGTCTTGGTACCAAGAGACCCAGTACTTC
TRBJ2-3 | . | TRBV7-6 | . | CASSPLRGADTQYF | TGTGCCAGCAGCCCCCTCAGGGGCGCAGATACGCAGTATTTT
TRBJ2-7 | . | TRBV7-6 | TRBD2 | CASSLGAGGPYEQYF | TGTGCCAGCAGCTTAGGGGCGGGAGGGCCCTACGAGCAGTACTTC
TRBJ2-7 | . | TRBV6-5 | . | CASSYSGSGVYEQYF | TGTGCCAGCAGTTACTCTGGGAGTGGGGTGTACGAGCAGTACTTC
TRBJ2-5 | . | TRBV2 | . | CASSGGRVQETQYF | TGTGCCAGCAGCGGGGGGCGGGTTCAAGAGACCCAGTACTTC
TRBJ1-6 | . | TRBV30 | . | CAWRADTGTHDSPLHF | TGTGCCTGGAGGGCTGACACAGGGACCCACGATTCACCCCTCCACTTT
TRBJ1-2 | . | TRBV4-1 | . | CASSQERAYNYGYTF | TGCGCCAGCAGCCAAGAAAGAGCATATAACTATGGCTACACCTTC
TRBJ2-3 | . | TRBV30 | . | CAWRRTSGLYTQYF | TGTGCCTGGCGTCGAACGTCCGGACTATATACGCAGTATTTT
TRBJ2-7 | . | TRBV28 | . | CASSLRDAAYF | TGTGCCAGCAGTTTAAGGGACGCCGCGTACTTC
TRBJ2-5 | few | TRBV18 | TRBD2 | CASSPASGTETQYF | TGTGCCAGCTCACCAGCTAGCGGGACGGAGACCCAGTACTTC
TRBJ1-2 | . | TRBV6-5 | TRBD1 | CASRFDRGQSYDYTF | TGTGCCAGCAGATTTGACAGGGGGCAGAGCTATGACTACACCTTC
TRBJ2-7 | . | TRBV7-2 | . | CASSLYGVPYEQYF | TGTGCCAGCAGCTTATACGGGGTTCCCTACGAGCAGTACTTC
TRBJ2-7 | . | TRBV5-1 | TRBD1 | CASSDRGREQYF | TGCGCCAGCAGCGACAGGGGGCGGGAGCAGTACTTC
TRBJ2-7 | . | TRBV29-1 | . | CSVQTGDEQYF | TGCAGCGTCCAGACTGGCGACGAGCAGTACTTC
TRBJ2-5 | . | TRBV7-6 | . | CASSSHQETQYF | TGTGCCAGCAGCTCCCACCAAGAGACCCAGTACTTC